The 2 T cell receptor beta chains below all came from one sample that was sequenced in a study of blood T cell repertoires in COVID-19. Clones were read by immunoSEQ multiplex PCR, and TCRdb kept only the in-frame ones, dropping some. The table lists 150,000 to 200,000 clones, roughly 90% of them singletons. Sequenced material: peripheral blood. The receptors come from a woman aged 60-75 years with COVID-19, enrolled during active disease.

CDR3 sequence reads: CASSLRTGLAETQYF. The CDR3 nucleotides are TGTGCCAGCAGCTTGCGTACAGGTTTAGCAGAGACCCAGTACTTC. The chain combines TRBV5-6 with TRBJ2-5; weak D call: TRBD1 (5 bases). Trimming removed 1 base from V and 4 bases from J, with 14 bases in between. CDR1 is SGHDT and CDR2 is YYEEEE in the germline V gene. The CDR3 spans 15 residues.

As concerns this clone: Distinct nucleotide sequences in the sample also encode this CDR3. CDR3 region: CATSDPGHYEQYF. In DNA form, the CDR3 reads TGTGCCACCAGTGACCCCGGACACTACGAGCAGTACTTC. The rearrangement joins TRBV24-1 to TRBJ2-7; weak D call: TRBD1 (5 bases). Trimming removed 4 bases at V and 3 bases at J, with 9 bases between. The CDR3 totals 13 residues. Looked up from germline, CDR1 is KGHDR and CDR2 is SFDVKD.